The clone carrying this T cell receptor (beta chain) occurred a few times. Negative isolation yielded the CD8+ and CD4+ T cells, while FACS enriched the TEMRA cells. The entry originates in a study of CD8 T cells in Susac syndrome. cDNA came from approximately 0.5 to 1 ug RNA primed by random hexamers. Each CDR3 protein is one row after TCRdb ran MiXCR on the immunoSEQ multiplex PCR reads. The data show a few hundred thousand distinct CDR3 sequences, 75% to 85% seen once. This CDR3 spans 15 amino acids. Sequenced: CD8+ T cells from PBMCs. The chain links TRBV21-1 to TRBJ2-7; the D call of TRBD2 is as the table states it, not checked on the DNA. TRBV21-1 is shown as a pseudogene. The sequence was collected from a human donor with multiple sclerosis. The CDR3 coding sequence is TGTGCCAGCAGCAACCCGGGACTAGCGGGGCACGAGCAGTACTTC. Translation gives CASSNPGLAGHEQYF.